The clone carrying this T cell receptor (beta chain) has only a few counts. The data were obtained in a study of blood T cell repertoires in COVID-19. About the research overall: T cells, B-cell-depleted T cells, or PBMCs supplied cDNA or gDNA.

Study processing details: Estimation of nucleated cell counts relied on the amplification of reference gene primers. The table came from immunoSEQ multiplex PCR; TCRdb's copy has only in-frame clones and leaves some out. V and J calls plus clone size are reproduced from that table; the DNA served to infer D and trimming. The table records 200,000 to 250,000 clones, approximately 90% of them present only once. Patients of the Seattle cohort, enrolled during active infection, were followed longitudinally. V was trimmed by 5 bases and J by 5 bases, leaving 13 bases between them. The CDR3 spans 15 residues. Germline V gene sequence: CDR1 LNHDA, CDR2 SQIVND (reference sequence).

The TCR comes from a man aged 55-75 years with COVID-19, enrolled during active disease. The material sequenced was peripheral blood. V is TRBV19 and J is TRBJ1-6; D is unresolved. The CDR3 DNA sequence: TGTGCCAGTAGTCCCCGGACGGGGAATAATTCACCCCTCCACTTT. Translated, it gives CASSPRTGNNSPLHF.